The 12 T cell receptor beta chains below come from one sample, sequenced in a study of T cells in narcolepsy (dated by TCRdb to 2017 to 2018). The method was the immunoSEQ multiplex PCR assay. The table comes from immuneACCESS by way of TCRdb, which keeps in-frame sequences with V and J called. Part of the clones is missing from these tables; in studies checked, under half for an unresolved V gene and the rest for unknown reasons. This sample gives tens of thousands of clones in total; 85% of them show up just once. The ten largest clones capture roughly 10% of the sample. The specimen was memory (CD45RA-) CD4+ T cells from blood. The meaning of the sample's cell subset or site label: memory T cells sorted ex vivo from peripheral blood. Receptor source: a human donor in good health.

This chain links TRBV7-2 with TRBJ2-7; D not certain. CDR3 size: 10 residues. V lost 5 bases and J lost 4, with 3 bases in between. Per germline, CDR1 SGHTA and CDR2 FQGNSA. CDR3 in DNA: TGTGCCAGCAGCCCGTACGAGCAGTACTTC. It is translated as CASSPYEQYF.

On this clone: The sample contains more than one DNA sequence encoding this CDR3. CDR3 residues: CAGSGTVYGYTF. CDR3 in DNA: TGTGCCGGATCCGGGACGGTCTACGGCTACACCTTC. This chain uses TRBV28 with TRBJ1-2, with D possibly being TRBD1 (5 bases). There are 12 residues in the CDR3. Trimming shortened V by 11 bases and J by 8 bases, and 18 bases separated the two germline ends. Germline V lookup: CDR1 MDHEN, CDR2 SYDVKM.

The chain carries TRBV7-9 and TRBJ1-5; D uncertain. The CDR3 contains 13 residues. Germline V CDR1 and CDR2: SEHNR, FQNEAQ (reference sequence). V was shortened by 0 bases and J by 1 base, with 1 base between the two germline ends. CDR3 bases: TGTGCCAGCAGCTTAGCCAGCAATCAGCCCCAGCATTTT. The encoded protein is CASSLASNQPQHF. The full variable domain, its missing parts supplied by reference TRBV7-9 and TRBJ1-5, is DTGVSQNPRHKITKRGQNVTFRCDPISEHNRLYWYRQTLGQGPEFLTYFQNEAQLEKSRLLSDRFSAERPKGSFSTLEIQRTEQGDSAMYLCASSLASNQPQHFGDGTRLSIL.

The V call is TRBV7-2, the J call TRBJ2-3; D unclear. Trimming shortened V by 1 base and J by 2 bases, and 4 bases separated the two germline ends. The germline V gene encodes CDR1 SGHTA and CDR2 FQGNSA. There are 13 residues in the CDR3. CDR3 amino acids: CASSLDYTDTQYF. The CDR3 coding sequence is TGTGCCAGCAGCTTAGACTACACAGATACGCAGTATTTT.

This chain joins TRBV7-9 and TRBJ2-5; 9 positions agree with TRBD1. Germline CDR1 and CDR2: SEHNR and FQNEAQ (reference sequence). Trimming at V came to 5 bases and at J to 5 bases, leaving 9 bases not matched to a gene. CDR3 length: 15 amino acids. The CDR3 protein is CASSIRDRVVETQYF. CDR3 in DNA: TGTGCCAGCAGCATCCGGGACAGGGTTGTGGAGACCCAGTACTTC.

V usage is TRBV25-1 and J usage is TRBJ2-4, with a weak D call TRBD2 (7 bases). The CDR3 sequence is 16 residues long. V gave up 4 bases and J gave up 3 bases, with 16 bases separating them. Germline-derived CDR1 and CDR2 are MGHDK and SYGVNS. The CDR3 DNA reads TGTGCCAGCAGTGTCCTAGGAGGGGGGGTCAAAAACATTCAGTACTTC. This sequence encodes CASSVLGGGVKNIQYF.

This rearrangement joins TRBV12-5 to TRBJ1-4; a weak D match, TRBD1 (5 bases). Germline V gene sequence: CDR1 LGHNT, CDR2 FRNRAP. The CDR3 consists of 14 residues. Trimming shortened V by 5 bases and J by 7 bases, and 14 bases separated the two germline ends. The CDR3: CASGPRGRGEKLFF. In DNA form, the CDR3 reads TGTGCTAGTGGTCCCCGGGGAAGGGGTGAAAAACTGTTTTTT.

This clone has more than one count but fewer than ten. V and J are TRBV18 and TRBJ2-5; D might be TRBD1 (6 bases). The CDR3 covers 14 residues. Trimming pared 5 bases from V and 1 base from J, leaving 11 bases between. The germline gives CDR1 KGHSH, CDR2 LQKENI. This CDR3 is CASSTTGTQETQYF. Here the CDR3 DNA reads TGTGCCAGCTCAACGACAGGCACCCAAGAGACCCAGTACTTC.

The chain carries TRBV6-5 and TRBJ2-7; 13 bases map to TRBD2. V trimming: 4 bases; J trimming: 6 bases; junction bases outside the gene matches: 6. Germline values: CDR1 MNHEY, CDR2 SVGAGI. The CDR3 totals 15 residues. CDR3 loop: CASSSPGTSGIEQYF. The CDR3 DNA sequence: TGTGCCAGCAGTTCCCCCGGGACTAGCGGGATCGAGCAGTACTTC.

The chain combines TRBV11-2 with TRBJ2-1; 8 bases are a match to TRBD2. CDR3 length: 13 amino acids. J lost 7 bases, V lost 6 bases, and 5 bases had no gene match. Per the germline V gene, CDR1 is SGHAT and CDR2 is FQNNGV. The CDR3 loop reads CASSPSGRNEQFF. DNA for the CDR3: TGTGCCAGCAGTCCAAGCGGGAGAAATGAGCAGTTCTTC.

This clone is a singleton in its sample. The chain has TRBV5-4 and TRBJ2-6; 7 bases agree with TRBD2. There are 14 residues in the CDR3. Looked up from germline, CDR1 is SGHNT and CDR2 is YYREEE (reference sequence). With 6 bases clipped from V and 1 base from J, the junction kept 1 base outside the gene matches. CDR3 loop: CASIGRSGANVLTF. The CDR3 DNA reads TGTGCCAGCATCGGGAGGTCTGGGGCCAACGTCCTGACTTTC.

The V and J genes are TRBV5-1 and TRBJ2-2; D is unclear. The CDR3 has 15 residues. Per the germline V gene, CDR1 is SGHRS and CDR2 is YFSETQ. V was pared by 4 bases and J by 0 bases, with 10 bases between. The CDR3 DNA follows: TGCGCCAGCAGCCTGGGCGGATCGAACACCGGGGAGCTGTTTTTT. It is translated as CASSLGGSNTGELFF. The full variable domain, completed using reference TRBV5-1 and TRBJ2-2, is KAGVTQTPRYLIKTRGQQVTLSCSPISGHRSVSWYQQTPGQGLQFLFEYFSETQRNKGNFPGRFSGRQFSNSRSEMNVSTLELGDSALYLCASSLGGSNTGELFFGEGSRLTVL.